A selection of T cell receptor beta chains follows, all from one sample in a study of naive and memory T cell subsets. TCRdb used MiXCR to reprocess the UMI-ligation and nested PCR reads, holding one entry per CDR3 protein. The sample shows under 150,000 distinct CDR3 sequences, about a sixth of them seen only once. Sequencing was carried out using naive CD4+ T cells from blood. The receptor set was obtained from a human donor in good health. Both conserved end residues are part of each CDR3. A D gene is named only where the DNA matches it firmly. Size is stated for part of the rows, as once, few or many counts, or as a class when the clone is expanded.

>TRBJ2-7|-|-|TRBV12-3/TRBV12-4
CASSITEQGIKQYF
TGTGCCAGCAGTATTACTGAACAGGGAATCAAGCAGTACTTC
>TRBJ2-3|TRBD2|-|TRBV20-1
CSARAPSGMGDTQYF
TGCAGTGCTAGAGCCCCTAGCGGGATGGGGGATACGCAGTATTTT
>TRBJ2-1|-|-|TRBV20-1
CSARETVSSYNEQFF
TGCAGTGCTAGGGAGACAGTTAGCTCCTACAATGAGCAGTTCTTC
>TRBJ1-4|-|-|TRBV7-9
CASSGPREKLFF
TGTGCCAGCAGCGGGCCTAGGGAAAAACTGTTTTTT
>TRBJ1-2|-|few|TRBV7-9
CASSLRRADASIGGYTF
TGTGCCAGCAGCTTACGACGGGCCGACGCCAGTATTGGAGGCTACACCTTC
>TRBJ1-2|-|few|TRBV6-5
CASSYSRGQGGYTF
TGTGCCAGCAGTTACTCGAGGGGCCAGGGCGGCTACACCTTC
>TRBJ1-1|-|-|TRBV12-3/TRBV12-4
CASSITENTEAFF
TGTGCCAGCAGTATAACAGAGAACACTGAAGCTTTCTTT
>TRBJ2-2|-|many|TRBV5-1
CASSWLAAGELFF
TGCGCCAGCAGTTGGCTAGCCGCCGGGGAGCTGTTTTTT
>TRBJ1-5|TRBD1|-|TRBV12-3/TRBV12-4
CASSLGQGRNQPQHF
TGTGCCAGCAGCCTCGGACAGGGGCGGAATCAGCCCCAGCATTTT
>TRBJ2-3|TRBD2|few|TRBV20-1
CSARSGEATDTQYF
TGCAGTGCTAGGAGCGGGGAGGCCACAGATACGCAGTATTTT
>TRBJ2-7|-|-|TRBV12-3/TRBV12-4
CASSSLALNEQYF
TGTGCCAGCAGTTCTTTGGCCTTGAACGAGCAGTACTTC
>TRBJ2-3|-|-|TRBV4-2
CASSQDCWDTQYF
TGTGCCAGCAGCCAAGATTGCTGGGATACGCAGTATTTT
>TRBJ2-2|-|few|TRBV7-8
CASSLDRTVRTGELFF
TGTGCCAGCAGCTTAGACCGGACAGTTAGGACCGGGGAGCTGTTTTTT
>TRBJ1-5|-|few|TRBV19
CASTSPPGASNQPQHF
TGTGCCAGTACCTCCCCCCCAGGGGCAAGCAATCAGCCCCAGCATTTT
>TRBJ2-7|TRBD2|-|TRBV20-1
CSATKGLAGASEQYF
TGCAGTGCTACGAAGGGACTAGCGGGAGCGTCCGAGCAGTACTTC
>TRBJ1-5|TRBD1|-|TRBV20-1
CSARPNPGQGRFQPQHF
TGCAGTGCTAGACCCAACCCCGGACAGGGGAGGTTTCAGCCCCAGCATTTT
>TRBJ2-1|TRBD2|many|TRBV10-3
CAISYSGSLHIDEQFF
TGTGCCATCAGTTATAGCGGGAGTCTGCATATCGATGAGCAGTTCTTC
>TRBJ2-1|TRBD2|few|TRBV20-1
CSASMGLGNAIEQFF
TGCAGTGCTAGTATGGGACTAGGCAATGCAATCGAGCAGTTCTTC
>TRBJ1-5|-|-|TRBV2
CASSDEVNSNQPQHF
TGTGCCAGCAGTGATGAGGTGAATAGCAATCAGCCCCAGCATTTT
>TRBJ2-3|TRBD1|-|TRBV7-9
CASSPGAGQGASDTQYF
TGTGCCAGCAGCCCCGGGGCGGGACAGGGGGCATCAGATACGCAGTATTTT
>TRBJ2-3|-|-|TRBV5-1
CASSLGVKDTQYF
TGCGCCAGCAGCTTGGGAGTTAAAGATACGCAGTATTTT
>TRBJ2-1|-|few|TRBV28
CASTLQAGRHEQFF
TGTGCCAGCACCCTCCAGGCGGGGAGGCATGAGCAGTTCTTC
>TRBJ2-1|TRBD2|few|TRBV20-1
CSPGGGLGFYNEQFF
TGCAGCCCGGGGGGGGGACTAGGATTCTACAATGAGCAGTTCTTC
>TRBJ2-7|-|few|TRBV6-5
CASERMGMGREQYF
TGTGCCAGCGAGCGGATGGGCATGGGCCGCGAGCAGTACTTC
>TRBJ2-3|-|few|TRBV18
CASSPLPLGPSTDTQYF
TGTGCCAGCTCACCTCTTCCTCTAGGACCTAGCACAGATACGCAGTATTTT
>TRBJ1-1|TRBD1|-|TRBV20-1
CSARDRPEAFF
TGCAGTGCTCGGGACAGGCCTGAAGCTTTCTTT
>TRBJ2-3|TRBD2|-|TRBV20-1
CSAQTGTSGTDTQYF
TGCAGTGCCCAAACCGGGACTAGCGGAACAGATACGCAGTATTTT
>TRBJ2-2|-|few|TRBV20-1
CSAKGVASTGELFF
TGCAGTGCTAAGGGAGTAGCTAGCACCGGGGAGCTGTTTTTT
>TRBJ2-3|-|many|TRBV6-6
CASRAYGVEAQYF
TGTGCCAGCAGGGCCTATGGCGTTGAGGCGCAGTATTTT
>TRBJ2-2|TRBD2|-|TRBV24-1
CATSDLALADNTGELFF
TGTGCCACCAGTGATTTGGCGCTAGCGGATAACACCGGGGAGCTGTTTTTT
>TRBJ2-7|TRBD2|-|TRBV7-2
CASSLVASGGSYEQYF
TGTGCCAGCAGCTTAGTGGCTAGCGGGGGCTCCTACGAGCAGTACTTC
>TRBJ2-1|TRBD1|-|TRBV24-1
CATSDDSGQARDEQFF
TGTGCCACCAGTGACGATTCGGGACAGGCTCGGGACGAGCAGTTCTTC
>TRBJ2-1|TRBD2|many|TRBV5-1
CASSYARLAGTNEQFF
TGCGCCAGCAGCTACGCTCGACTAGCGGGGACCAATGAGCAGTTCTTC
>TRBJ1-4|-|-|TRBV2
CASRVRTSEKLFF
TGTGCCAGCAGGGTTCGGACCTCGGAAAAACTGTTTTTT
>TRBJ2-1|TRBD1|-|TRBV2
CASSRQPGQGANEQFF
TGTGCCAGCAGCCGACAACCGGGACAGGGGGCCAATGAGCAGTTCTTC
>TRBJ1-1|TRBD1|few|TRBV28
CASSPGQAFFEAFF
TGTGCCAGCAGCCCGGGACAGGCTTTCTTCGAAGCTTTCTTT
>TRBJ2-5|-|-|TRBV4-1
CASSHPGLEETQYF
TGCGCCAGCAGCCATCCCGGACTGGAAGAGACCCAGTACTTC
>TRBJ1-1|TRBD1|few|TRBV20-1
CSARGLGQGITEAFF
TGCAGTGCTAGAGGACTGGGACAGGGAATAACTGAAGCTTTCTTT
>TRBJ2-5|-|few|TRBV5-1
CASSDTGRDQETQYF
TGCGCCAGCAGCGATACTGGGCGGGACCAAGAGACCCAGTACTTC
>TRBJ1-4|TRBD1|few|TRBV10-2
CASGETGRIAEKLFF
TGCGCCAGCGGCGAGACAGGGAGGATTGCTGAAAAACTGTTTTTT
>TRBJ2-1|TRBD2|many|TRBV19
CATSLAGGRTPYNEQFF
TGTGCCACCTCACTAGCGGGAGGGCGAACCCCCTACAATGAGCAGTTCTTC
>TRBJ2-3|-|-|TRBV14
CASAGRQYTDTQYF
TGTGCCAGCGCCGGGCGACAGTACACAGATACGCAGTATTTT
>TRBJ1-1|TRBD1|-|TRBV5-1
CASSGRTGWGTEAFF
TGCGCCAGCAGCGGGCGGACAGGGTGGGGGACTGAAGCTTTCTTT
>TRBJ2-1|-|-|TRBV12-3/TRBV12-4
CASSSPTSNEQFF
TGTGCCAGCAGTTCCCCGACTAGCAATGAGCAGTTCTTC
>TRBJ1-1|-|-|TRBV28
CASPLPGQGSTEAFF
TGTGCCAGCCCCCTACCAGGGCAGGGGAGCACTGAAGCTTTCTTT
>TRBJ2-7|-|few|TRBV5-1
CASSFLSGQHYEQYF
TGCGCCAGCAGCTTTCTTTCAGGACAGCACTACGAGCAGTACTTC